This is a list of T cell receptor beta chains from one sample in a study of T-cell reconstitution after alpha-beta-depleted transplantation in children. Each CDR3 protein is one row after TCRdb ran MiXCR on the PCR reads. Among about 460,000 distinct CDR3 sequences listed, roughly 10% were seen once. The sample here was PBMCs, mostly from graft donor cells, taken 180 days after TCRalphabeta/CD19-depleted stem cell transplant. All receptors derive from a female patient between 2 and 15 years old who had a stem cell transplant for aplastic anemia, so the T cells may come from the graft donor. The CDR3 runs from the conserved cysteine through the conserved F or W. The D gene is left open where the match is weak. Where a row states a size, it is once, few, many or the class of an expanded clone; other rows omit it.

clone_size d_call j_call v_call cdr3_nt cdr3_aa
few . TRBJ1-1 TRBV12-3/TRBV12-4 TGTGCCAGCAGTTTCGGGATAACTGAAGCTTTCTTT CASSFGITEAFF
many . TRBJ2-3 TRBV28 TGTGCCAGCAGTTTATACTACTCCGGGACCACCTTTCGCCGCACAGATACGCAGTATTTT CASSLYYSGTTFRRTDTQYF
. TRBD1 TRBJ2-3 TRBV10-3 TGTGCCATCAGTGAGATACGACGGGACAGGACCACAGATACGCAGTATTTT CAISEIRRDRTTDTQYF
. . TRBJ1-1 TRBV30 TGTGCCTGGAGCCGGGGAATAGCTTTCTTT CAWSRGIAFF
few TRBD2 TRBJ2-1 TRBV12-3/TRBV12-4 TGTGCCAGCAGTCCTCTAGCGGGAGGGCCTTTAGATGAGCAGTTCTTC CASSPLAGGPLDEQFF
many . TRBJ1-3 TRBV18 TGTGCCAGCTCTCAAGGTCAATCTGGAAACACCATATATTTT CASSQGQSGNTIYF
once . TRBJ2-1 TRBV18 TGTGCCAGCTCACCACTGGAGCAGCGTGAGCAGTTCTTC CASSPLEQREQFF
few . TRBJ2-1 TRBV20-1 TGCAGTGCTACCTCCCCGAGAGGCCTGGCAGTAGGGTACAATGAGCAGTTCTTC CSATSPRGLAVGYNEQFF
. . TRBJ2-3 TRBV27 TGTGCCAGCAGTTCGAAGGGCCTGAATCGAGGGGACCGCACAGATACGCAGTATTTT CASSSKGLNRGDRTDTQYF
few . TRBJ2-2 TRBV27 TGTGCCAGCAGTCTCGTCGGCGGGTCTTGGGACACCGGGGAGCTGTTTTTT CASSLVGGSWDTGELFF
. . TRBJ1-1 TRBV7-8 TGTGCCAGCACCCCGGATATCGGGCGTAGGTTGGCTTTCTTT CASTPDIGRRLAFF
few TRBD2 TRBJ2-1 TRBV24-1 TGTGCCACCAGTGCTGGTAGCGGGATGCCGACCTCCTACAATGAGCAGTTCTTC CATSAGSGMPTSYNEQFF
few . TRBJ2-7 TRBV12-3/TRBV12-4 TGTGCCAGCAGTCCAGGAGTTTCCTACGAGCAGTACTTC CASSPGVSYEQYF
. TRBD1 TRBJ1-2 TRBV12-3/TRBV12-4 TGTGCCAGCAGGGGAGGGACAGTGTATGGCTACACCTTC CASRGGTVYGYTF
. . TRBJ1-1 TRBV28 TGTGCCAGCAGTCGTTTCATTAGAGCTTTCTTT CASSRFIRAFF
. . TRBJ2-7 TRBV7-2 TGTGCCAGCAGCCCACGCACAGGGTGGAGCTCCTACGAGCAGTACTTC CASSPRTGWSSYEQYF
. . TRBJ2-5 TRBV12-3/TRBV12-4 TGTGCCAGCAGTGCCTTTCTCAGGGGCCGGCCAGCGACCCAGTACTTC CASSAFLRGRPATQYF
. TRBD2 TRBJ2-5 TRBV6-1 TGTGCCAGCAGCGATCCGGGACTAAAAGAGACCCAGTACTTC CASSDPGLKETQYF
. . TRBJ1-5 TRBV6-5 TGTGCCAGCAGTTACTCGATTGGCGGATTTAGCAATCAGCCCCAGCATTTT CASSYSIGGFSNQPQHF
. TRBD2 TRBJ2-7 TRBV20-1 TGCAGTGCTAGATTTCGGGGAGGGGCCTTCGTGCAGTACTTC CSARFRGGAFVQYF
many TRBD1 TRBJ2-7 TRBV20-1 TGCAGTGCCAGACGACCGGGACAGGGCTACGAGCAGTACTTC CSARRPGQGYEQYF
few . TRBJ2-5 TRBV18 TGTGCCAGCTCACCCTATTTGGAGACCCAGTACTTC CASSPYLETQYF
. . TRBJ2-1 TRBV30 TGTGCCACGCACGCCTACAATGAGCAGTTCTTC CATHAYNEQFF
. . TRBJ2-1 TRBV3-1 TGTGCCAGCAGCCCACGTACCCCCGGGACACCTTACAATGAGCAGTTCTTC CASSPRTPGTPYNEQFF
once . TRBJ1-1 TRBV7-3 TGTGCCAGCAGCGCCGGGCCACCCCCGAACACTGAAGCTTTCTTT CASSAGPPPNTEAFF
many . TRBJ2-5 TRBV28 TGTGCCAGCAGTTTAGCGGTTTCGACGGAGACCCAGTACTTC CASSLAVSTETQYF